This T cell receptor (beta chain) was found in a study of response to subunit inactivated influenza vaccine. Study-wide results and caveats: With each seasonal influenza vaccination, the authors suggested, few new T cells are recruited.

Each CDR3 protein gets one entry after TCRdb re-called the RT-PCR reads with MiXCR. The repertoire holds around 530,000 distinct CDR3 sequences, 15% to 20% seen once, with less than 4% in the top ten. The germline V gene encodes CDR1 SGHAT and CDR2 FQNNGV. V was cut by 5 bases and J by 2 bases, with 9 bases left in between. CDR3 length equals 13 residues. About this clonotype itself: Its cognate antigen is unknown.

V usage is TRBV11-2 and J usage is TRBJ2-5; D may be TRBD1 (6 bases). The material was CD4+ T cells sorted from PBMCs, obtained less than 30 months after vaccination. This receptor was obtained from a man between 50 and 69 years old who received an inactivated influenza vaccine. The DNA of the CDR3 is TGTGCCAGCAGCGGGGACATACAAGAGACCCAGTACTTC. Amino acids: CASSGDIQETQYF.